This T cell receptor (beta chain) was identified in a study of shared clonotypes between healthy human individuals. Germline CDR1 and CDR2: MNHNY and SVGAGI (reference sequence). The CDR3 sequence is 16 residues long. V trimming: 6 bases; J trimming: 4 bases; junction bases outside the gene matches: 10. The protocol was immunoSEQ multiplex PCR, while the TCRdb copy is restricted to in-frame clones and leaves out a portion. The table has 2 million to 2.5 million clones, approximately 93% seen once. Sequences were obtained from naive CD4+ T cells from PBMCs. The subset here: CD45RA+ positively selected. The source is a man younger than 35 in good health. Some clones in this sample may be carry-over from other donors' samples. The chain couples TRBV6-6 to TRBJ2-7; 12 bases agree with TRBD2. The CDR3 DNA sequence: TGTGCCAGCAGGGGGGGCCTAGCGGGAGGGCCGTACGAGCAGTACTTC. Translating it yields CASRGGLAGGPYEQYF.